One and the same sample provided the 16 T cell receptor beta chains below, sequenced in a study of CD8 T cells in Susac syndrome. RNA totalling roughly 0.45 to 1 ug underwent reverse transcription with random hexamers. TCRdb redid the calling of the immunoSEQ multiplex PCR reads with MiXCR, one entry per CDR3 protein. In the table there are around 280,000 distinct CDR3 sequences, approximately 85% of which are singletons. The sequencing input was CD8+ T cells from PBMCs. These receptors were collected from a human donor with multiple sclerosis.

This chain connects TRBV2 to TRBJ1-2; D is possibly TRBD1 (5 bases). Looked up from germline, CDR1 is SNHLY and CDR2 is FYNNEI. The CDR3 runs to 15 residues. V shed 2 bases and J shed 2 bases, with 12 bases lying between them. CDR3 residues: CASSERGSLNYGYTF. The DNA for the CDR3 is TGTGCCAGCAGTGAACGGGGCAGCCTAAACTATGGCTACACCTTC.

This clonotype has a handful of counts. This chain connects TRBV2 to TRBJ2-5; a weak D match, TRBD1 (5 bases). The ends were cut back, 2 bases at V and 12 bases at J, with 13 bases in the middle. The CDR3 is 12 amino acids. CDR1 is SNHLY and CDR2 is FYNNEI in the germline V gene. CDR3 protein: CASSELVTEKYF. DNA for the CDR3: TGTGCCAGCAGTGAATTGGTGACAGAAAAGTACTTC.

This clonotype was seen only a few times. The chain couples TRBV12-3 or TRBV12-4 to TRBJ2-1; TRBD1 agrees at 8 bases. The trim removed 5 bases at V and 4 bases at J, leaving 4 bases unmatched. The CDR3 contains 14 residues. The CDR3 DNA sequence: TGTGCCAGCAGTCAGGACAGGGCTTACAATGAGCAGTTCTTC. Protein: CASSQDRAYNEQFF.

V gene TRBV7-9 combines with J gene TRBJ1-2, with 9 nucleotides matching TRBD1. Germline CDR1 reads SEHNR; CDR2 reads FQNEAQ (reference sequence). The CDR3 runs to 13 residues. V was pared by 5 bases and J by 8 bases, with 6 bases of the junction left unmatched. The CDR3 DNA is TGTGCCAGCAGCGAGGGGACAGGGCGAGGCTACACCTTC. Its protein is CASSEGTGRGYTF.

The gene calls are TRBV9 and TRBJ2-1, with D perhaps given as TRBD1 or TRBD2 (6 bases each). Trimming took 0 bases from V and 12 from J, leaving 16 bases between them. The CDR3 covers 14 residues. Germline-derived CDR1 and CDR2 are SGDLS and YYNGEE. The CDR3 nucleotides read TGTGCCAGCAGCGTAGGCGGGCTCGAGGGGGGGCAGTTCTTC. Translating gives CASSVGGLEGGQFF.

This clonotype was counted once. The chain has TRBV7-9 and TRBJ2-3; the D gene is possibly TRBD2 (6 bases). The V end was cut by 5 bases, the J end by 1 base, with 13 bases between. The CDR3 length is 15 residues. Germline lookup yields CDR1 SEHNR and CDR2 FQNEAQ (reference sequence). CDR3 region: CASSPRGEGTDTQYF. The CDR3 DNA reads TGTGCCAGCAGCCCACGTGGGGAGGGCACAGATACGCAGTATTTT.

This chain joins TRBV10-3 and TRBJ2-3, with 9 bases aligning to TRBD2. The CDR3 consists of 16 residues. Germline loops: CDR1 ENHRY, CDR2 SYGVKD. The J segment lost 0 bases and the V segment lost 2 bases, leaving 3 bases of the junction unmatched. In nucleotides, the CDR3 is TGTGCCATCAGTGAGATAACTAGCGGGAGCACAGATACGCAGTATTTT. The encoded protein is CAISEITSGSTDTQYF.

CDR3 nucleotides: TGTGCCAGTAGTATCGCAGGGACCGCCCACAATGAGCAGTTCTTC. This translates into CASSIAGTAHNEQFF. This chain joins TRBV19 and TRBJ2-1, with D perhaps given as TRBD1 or TRBD2 (5 bases each). This CDR3 is built from 15 residues. The germline V gene encodes CDR1 LNHDA and CDR2 SQIVND (reference sequence). Trimming cost V 3 bases and J 5 bases, with 14 bases left between them.

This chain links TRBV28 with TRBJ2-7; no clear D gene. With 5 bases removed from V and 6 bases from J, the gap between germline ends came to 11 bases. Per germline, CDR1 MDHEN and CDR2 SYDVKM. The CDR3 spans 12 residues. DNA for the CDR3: TGTGCCAGCAGTCCCATCCCTCCCGAGCAGTACTTC. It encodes CASSPIPPEQYF.

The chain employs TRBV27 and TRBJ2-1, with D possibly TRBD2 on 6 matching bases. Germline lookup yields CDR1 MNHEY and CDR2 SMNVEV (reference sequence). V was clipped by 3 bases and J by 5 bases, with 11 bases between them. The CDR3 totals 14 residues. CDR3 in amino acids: CASSFGGENNEQFF. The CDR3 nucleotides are TGTGCCAGCAGTTTTGGAGGGGAGAACAATGAGCAGTTCTTC.

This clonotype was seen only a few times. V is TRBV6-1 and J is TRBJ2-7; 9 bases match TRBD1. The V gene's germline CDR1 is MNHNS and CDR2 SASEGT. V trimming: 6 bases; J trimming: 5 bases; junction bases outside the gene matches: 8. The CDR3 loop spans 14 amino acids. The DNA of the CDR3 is TGTGCCAGCAGAGATATGACAGGGGGTCACGAGCAGTACTTC. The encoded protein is CASRDMTGGHEQYF.

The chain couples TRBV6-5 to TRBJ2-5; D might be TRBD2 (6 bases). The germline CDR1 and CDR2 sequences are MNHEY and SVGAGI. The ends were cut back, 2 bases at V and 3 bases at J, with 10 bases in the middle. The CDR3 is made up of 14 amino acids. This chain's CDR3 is CASSYTGVKETQYF. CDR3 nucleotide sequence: TGTGCCAGCAGTTACACGGGAGTTAAAGAGACCCAGTACTTC.

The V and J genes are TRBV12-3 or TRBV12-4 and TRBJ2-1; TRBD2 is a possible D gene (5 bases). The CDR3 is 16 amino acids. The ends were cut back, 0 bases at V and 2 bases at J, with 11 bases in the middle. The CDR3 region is CASSLALGGPYNEQFF. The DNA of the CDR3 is TGTGCCAGCAGTTTAGCGCTAGGAGGTCCCTACAATGAGCAGTTCTTC.

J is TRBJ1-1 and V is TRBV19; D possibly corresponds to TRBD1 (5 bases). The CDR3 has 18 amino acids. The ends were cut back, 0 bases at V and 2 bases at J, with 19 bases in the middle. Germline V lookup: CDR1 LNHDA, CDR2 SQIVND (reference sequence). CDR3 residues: CASSIDGSGPEYNTEAFF. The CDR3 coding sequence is TGTGCCAGTAGTATAGATGGGTCAGGGCCCGAGTACAACACTGAAGCTTTCTTT.

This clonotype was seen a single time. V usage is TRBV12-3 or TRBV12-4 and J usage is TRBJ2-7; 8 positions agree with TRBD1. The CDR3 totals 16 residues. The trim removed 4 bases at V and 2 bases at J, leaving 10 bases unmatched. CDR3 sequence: CASSSPGQVNPYEQYF. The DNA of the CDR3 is TGTGCCAGCAGTTCTCCGGGACAGGTGAACCCCTACGAGCAGTACTTC.

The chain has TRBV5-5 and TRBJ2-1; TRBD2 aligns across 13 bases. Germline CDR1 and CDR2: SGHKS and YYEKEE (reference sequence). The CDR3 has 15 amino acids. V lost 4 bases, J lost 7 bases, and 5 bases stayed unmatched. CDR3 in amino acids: CASSRGLAGVNEQFF. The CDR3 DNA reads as TGTGCCAGCAGCCGCGGACTAGCGGGAGTAAATGAGCAGTTCTTC.